This TCR beta chain was profiled in a study of T cell clones after liver transplantation. Across the study: In this trial, immunosuppression withdrawal was attempted within 2 years of liver transplant. Subjects received no induction therapy and standard immunosuppression until randomization at 12-24 months post-transplant.

Regarding this clone: What it binds is not known.

The length of the CDR3 is 14 residues. The V gene end was trimmed by 8 bases and the J gene end by 0 bases; junction bases not matched to a gene: 2. CDR1 is MNHEY and CDR2 is SMNVEV in the germline V gene (reference sequence). Sequencing used immunoSEQ multiplex PCR; TCRdb keeps in-frame clones, though not all of them. The table has tens of thousands of clones, around four fifths seen once. Study observations and caveats: Small, mixed patient groups and varying post-transplant times limit these conclusions. Circulating graft-donor-reactive CD4 TCRbeta sequences fell significantly post-transplant in 5 of 8 subjects.

The source of this sequence is a human patient who received a liver transplant. The T cells may partly be graft donor cells. Sequenced material: CD4+ T cells from blood, taken around 45 months after liver transplant. This sequence joins TRBV27 and TRBJ2-2, with 8 positions matching TRBD1. CDR3 nucleotide sequence: TGTGCCAGCTGGGACAGGTCGAACACCGGGGAGCTGTTTTTT. This codes for CASWDRSNTGELFF.